This is a list of T cell receptor beta chains from one sample in a study of blood T cell repertoires in COVID-19. The protocol was immunoSEQ multiplex PCR, while the TCRdb copy is restricted to in-frame clones and leaves out a portion. The sample has 250,000 to 350,000 clones; around 85% are singletons. Sequencing input: peripheral blood. Source of these receptors: a human donor with COVID-19, enrolled during active disease. The donor label of this sample is uncertain. Each CDR3 is given with its conserved first and last residue. D genes are given only for firm matches. Part of the rows lack a size; the others show once, few, many or a class for expanded clones.

CDR3 length: 13; D gene: TRBD1; clone size: -; V gene: TRBV11-2; J gene: TRBJ1-1; CDR3 protein: CASSQDREGEAFF; CDR3 DNA: TGTGCCAGCAGCCAGGACAGGGAAGGTGAAGCTTTCTTT
CDR3 length: 12; D gene: -; clone size: once; V gene: TRBV18; J gene: TRBJ1-1; CDR3 protein: CASAPRGGEAFF; CDR3 DNA: TGTGCCAGCGCACCACGGGGGGGGGAAGCTTTCTTT
CDR3 length: 14; D gene: -; clone size: -; V gene: TRBV6-1; J gene: TRBJ1-5; CDR3 protein: CASSELLGNQPQHF; CDR3 DNA: TGTGCCAGCAGTGAGCTGCTAGGCAATCAGCCCCAGCATTTT
CDR3 length: 14; D gene: TRBD1; clone size: -; V gene: TRBV28; J gene: TRBJ1-1; CDR3 protein: CASSLTDRDTEAFF; CDR3 DNA: TGTGCCAGCAGTTTAACCGACAGGGACACTGAAGCTTTCTTT
CDR3 length: 14; D gene: TRBD2; clone size: -; V gene: TRBV11-2; J gene: TRBJ2-1; CDR3 protein: CASSPRVAGLEQFF; CDR3 DNA: TGTGCCAGCAGCCCCCGGGTAGCGGGCCTTGAGCAGTTCTTC
CDR3 length: 15; D gene: TRBD1; clone size: -; V gene: TRBV6-5; J gene: TRBJ1-3; CDR3 protein: CASKPDRDDGNTIYF; CDR3 DNA: TGTGCCAGCAAGCCGGACAGGGATGATGGAAACACCATATATTTT
CDR3 length: 15; D gene: -; clone size: few; V gene: TRBV11-2; J gene: TRBJ1-2; CDR3 protein: CASSLRGGSGYGYTF; CDR3 DNA: TGTGCCAGCAGCCTGCGGGGGGGCTCCGGCTATGGCTACACCTTC
CDR3 length: 14; D gene: TRBD2; clone size: -; V gene: TRBV19; J gene: TRBJ2-7; CDR3 protein: CASSKTSGVYEQYF; CDR3 DNA: TGTGCCAGTAGTAAAACTAGCGGGGTCTACGAGCAGTACTTC
CDR3 length: 19; D gene: TRBD1; clone size: -; V gene: TRBV28; J gene: TRBJ1-3; CDR3 protein: CASRGSGTGGFMDRNTIYF; CDR3 DNA: TGTGCCAGCAGGGGATCCGGGACAGGAGGATTCATGGACCGGAACACCATATATTTT
CDR3 length: 14; D gene: -; clone size: -; V gene: TRBV7-9; J gene: TRBJ1-5; CDR3 protein: CASSLPGLNQPQHF; CDR3 DNA: TGTGCCAGCAGCTTACCGGGACTCAATCAGCCCCAGCATTTT
CDR3 length: 16; D gene: TRBD1; clone size: -; V gene: TRBV2; J gene: TRBJ2-5; CDR3 protein: CASSEAVGTGDETQYF; CDR3 DNA: TGTGCCAGCAGTGAAGCGGTTGGGACAGGGGATGAGACCCAGTACTTC
CDR3 length: 15; D gene: TRBD1; clone size: -; V gene: TRBV6-5; J gene: TRBJ2-1; CDR3 protein: CASSYSGTAINEQFF; CDR3 DNA: TGTGCCAGCAGTTACTCCGGGACAGCTATCAATGAGCAGTTCTTC
CDR3 length: 12; D gene: -; clone size: -; V gene: TRBV12-3/TRBV12-4; J gene: TRBJ2-1; CDR3 protein: CASNLGPNEQFF; CDR3 DNA: TGTGCCAGCAACCTAGGTCCCAATGAGCAGTTCTTC
CDR3 length: 16; D gene: TRBD2; clone size: once; V gene: TRBV9; J gene: TRBJ2-3; CDR3 protein: CASSAGLAFSTDTQYF; CDR3 DNA: TGTGCCAGCAGCGCGGGACTAGCGTTTAGCACAGATACGCAGTATTTT
CDR3 length: 14; D gene: -; clone size: -; V gene: TRBV28; J gene: TRBJ1-3; CDR3 protein: CAARGGVSGNTIYF; CDR3 DNA: TGTGCCGCCCGGGGGGGAGTCTCTGGAAACACCATATATTTT
CDR3 length: 13; D gene: -; clone size: -; V gene: TRBV7-2; J gene: TRBJ2-7; CDR3 protein: CASSFTGTYEQYF; CDR3 DNA: TGTGCCAGCAGCTTTACCGGTACCTACGAGCAGTACTTC
CDR3 length: 15; D gene: TRBD2; clone size: -; V gene: TRBV5-6; J gene: TRBJ2-7; CDR3 protein: CASSLASGSPYEQYF; CDR3 DNA: TGTGCCAGCAGCTTGGCTAGCGGGTCACCTTACGAGCAGTACTTC
CDR3 length: 16; D gene: TRBD1; clone size: -; V gene: TRBV29-1; J gene: TRBJ1-3; CDR3 protein: CSVGKTGGSSGNTIYF; CDR3 DNA: TGCAGCGTCGGAAAAACAGGGGGGAGCTCTGGAAACACCATATATTTT
CDR3 length: 13; D gene: -; clone size: -; V gene: TRBV6-5; J gene: TRBJ1-2; CDR3 protein: CASTLLGGYGYTF; CDR3 DNA: TGTGCCAGTACTCTCTTAGGGGGCTATGGCTACACCTTC
CDR3 length: 15; D gene: -; clone size: -; V gene: TRBV30; J gene: TRBJ1-3; CDR3 protein: CAWSGQAFSGNTIYF; CDR3 DNA: TGTGCCTGGAGTGGCCAGGCGTTCTCTGGAAACACCATATATTTT
CDR3 length: 15; D gene: -; clone size: -; V gene: TRBV19; J gene: TRBJ2-1; CDR3 protein: CASKRFADSYNEQFF; CDR3 DNA: TGTGCCAGTAAACGTTTCGCAGACTCCTACAATGAGCAGTTCTTC
CDR3 length: 15; D gene: -; clone size: -; V gene: TRBV19; J gene: TRBJ1-4; CDR3 protein: CATTPTTGTNEKLFF; CDR3 DNA: TGTGCCACCACACCCACGACAGGAACTAATGAAAAACTGTTTTTT
CDR3 length: 14; D gene: -; clone size: -; V gene: TRBV18; J gene: TRBJ1-2; CDR3 protein: CASSPSDGRGGYTF; CDR3 DNA: TGTGCCAGCTCACCTTCGGACGGCCGAGGGGGCTACACCTTC
CDR3 length: 13; D gene: -; clone size: -; V gene: TRBV6-6; J gene: TRBJ1-2; CDR3 protein: CASSQGVRLGYTF; CDR3 DNA: TGTGCCAGCAGTCAAGGGGTACGACTTGGCTACACCTTC
CDR3 length: 16; D gene: -; clone size: -; V gene: TRBV13; J gene: TRBJ2-2; CDR3 protein: CASSLAVERDTGELFF; CDR3 DNA: TGTGCCAGCAGCTTAGCGGTGGAGCGGGACACCGGGGAGCTGTTTTTT
CDR3 length: 15; D gene: -; clone size: -; V gene: TRBV12-5; J gene: TRBJ1-3; CDR3 protein: CASGLSPVSGNTIYF; CDR3 DNA: TGTGCTAGTGGTTTGTCTCCCGTCTCTGGAAACACCATATATTTT
CDR3 length: 13; D gene: TRBD1; clone size: -; V gene: TRBV7-6; J gene: TRBJ1-2; CDR3 protein: CASSPRTGGGYTF; CDR3 DNA: TGTGCCAGCAGCCCCCGGACAGGGGGGGGCTACACCTTC
CDR3 length: 14; D gene: -; clone size: -; V gene: TRBV11-1; J gene: TRBJ1-4; CDR3 protein: CASTENRDKEKLFF; CDR3 DNA: TGTGCCAGCACCGAGAACCGGGACAAGGAAAAACTGTTTTTT
CDR3 length: 14; D gene: -; clone size: -; V gene: TRBV28; J gene: TRBJ1-2; CDR3 protein: CASSLSSGLYGYTF; CDR3 DNA: TGTGCCAGCAGTTTAAGCTCGGGACTCTATGGCTACACCTTC
CDR3 length: 17; D gene: -; clone size: -; V gene: TRBV19; J gene: TRBJ1-5; CDR3 protein: CASSILRQAGEYQPQHF; CDR3 DNA: TGTGCCAGTAGTATCCTCAGGCAGGCAGGGGAGTATCAGCCCCAGCATTTT
CDR3 length: 12; D gene: -; clone size: -; V gene: TRBV29-1; J gene: TRBJ2-7; CDR3 protein: CSVSTDSREQYF; CDR3 DNA: TGCAGCGTTTCAACGGACAGCCGCGAGCAGTACTTC
CDR3 length: 15; D gene: TRBD1; clone size: once; V gene: TRBV7-9; J gene: TRBJ1-4; CDR3 protein: CASRRTGDGREKLFF; CDR3 DNA: TGTGCCAGCAGGCGGACAGGGGACGGAAGAGAAAAACTGTTTTTT
CDR3 length: 15; D gene: -; clone size: -; V gene: TRBV2; J gene: TRBJ1-2; CDR3 protein: CASSEEGRDWGGYTF; CDR3 DNA: TGTGCCAGCAGTGAAGAGGGCAGGGACTGGGGAGGCTACACCTTC
CDR3 length: 16; D gene: -; clone size: -; V gene: TRBV18; J gene: TRBJ1-1; CDR3 protein: CASSLGGDRWGTEAFF; CDR3 DNA: TGTGCCAGCTCACTTGGAGGGGACCGCTGGGGCACTGAAGCTTTCTTT
CDR3 length: 13; D gene: TRBD1; clone size: -; V gene: TRBV2; J gene: TRBJ2-5; CDR3 protein: CASSGDRVGTQYF; CDR3 DNA: TGTGCCAGCAGCGGGGACAGGGTGGGGACCCAGTACTTC
CDR3 length: 17; D gene: -; clone size: -; V gene: TRBV19; J gene: TRBJ2-2; CDR3 protein: CASSIRGSDRYTGELFF; CDR3 DNA: TGTGCCAGTAGTATAAGAGGGTCGGACCGCTACACCGGGGAGCTGTTTTTT
CDR3 length: 15; D gene: -; clone size: -; V gene: TRBV4-1; J gene: TRBJ2-2; CDR3 protein: CASSPRTGNTGELFF; CDR3 DNA: TGCGCCAGCAGCCCCAGGACTGGGAACACCGGGGAGCTGTTTTTT
CDR3 length: 14; D gene: -; clone size: -; V gene: TRBV28; J gene: TRBJ2-1; CDR3 protein: CASSRRLQGNEQFF; CDR3 DNA: TGTGCCAGCAGTCGCCGACTCCAGGGCAATGAGCAGTTCTTC
CDR3 length: 14; D gene: TRBD1; clone size: -; V gene: TRBV10-3; J gene: TRBJ1-2; CDR3 protein: CAIKLQGANYGYTF; CDR3 DNA: TGTGCCATCAAACTACAGGGGGCCAACTATGGCTACACCTTC
CDR3 length: 12; D gene: -; clone size: -; V gene: TRBV27; J gene: TRBJ2-1; CDR3 protein: CASSFQGYEQFF; CDR3 DNA: TGTGCCAGCAGTTTCCAGGGGTATGAGCAGTTCTTC
CDR3 length: 14; D gene: -; clone size: -; V gene: TRBV30; J gene: TRBJ1-3; CDR3 protein: CAWTGPLAGNTIYF; CDR3 DNA: TGTGCCTGGACTGGCCCATTAGCGGGAAACACCATATATTTT
CDR3 length: 16; D gene: TRBD2; clone size: -; V gene: TRBV11-2; J gene: TRBJ2-3; CDR3 protein: CASSLGLAGGMDTQYF; CDR3 DNA: TGTGCCAGCAGCTTAGGACTAGCGGGAGGAATGGATACGCAGTATTTT
CDR3 length: 16; D gene: TRBD1; clone size: -; V gene: TRBV7-9; J gene: TRBJ2-2; CDR3 protein: CASSWTGGGYAGELFF; CDR3 DNA: TGTGCCAGCAGCTGGACAGGAGGAGGATACGCCGGGGAGCTGTTTTTT
CDR3 length: 17; D gene: TRBD2; clone size: -; V gene: TRBV18; J gene: TRBJ2-2; CDR3 protein: CASSPLLAGGLGGELFF; CDR3 DNA: TGTGCCAGCTCCCCCCTTCTAGCGGGAGGCCTCGGCGGGGAGCTGTTTTTT
CDR3 length: 16; D gene: TRBD1; clone size: -; V gene: TRBV5-1; J gene: TRBJ2-1; CDR3 protein: CASSLVGTGPFNEQFF; CDR3 DNA: TGCGCCAGCAGCTTGGTAGGGACAGGGCCGTTCAATGAGCAGTTCTTC
CDR3 length: 15; D gene: TRBD2; clone size: -; V gene: TRBV3-1/TRBV3-2; J gene: TRBJ2-5; CDR3 protein: CASSLGVAGGETQYF; CDR3 DNA: TGTGCCAGCAGCCTAGGGGTAGCGGGAGGAGAGACCCAGTACTTC
CDR3 length: 13; D gene: -; clone size: -; V gene: TRBV10-3; J gene: TRBJ2-1; CDR3 protein: CATKGLADNEQFF; CDR3 DNA: TGTGCCACTAAGGGTCTAGCCGACAATGAGCAGTTCTTC
CDR3 length: 12; D gene: -; clone size: -; V gene: TRBV9; J gene: TRBJ1-6; CDR3 protein: CASTGVNSPLHF; CDR3 DNA: TGTGCCAGCACAGGGGTTAATTCACCCCTCCACTTT
CDR3 length: 16; D gene: TRBD1; clone size: few; V gene: TRBV6-5; J gene: TRBJ2-3; CDR3 protein: CASSYGRDRGPDTQYF; CDR3 DNA: TGTGCCAGCAGTTACGGCCGGGACAGGGGGCCAGATACGCAGTATTTT
CDR3 length: 16; D gene: TRBD1; clone size: -; V gene: TRBV10-2; J gene: TRBJ1-3; CDR3 protein: CASLDPGTGFGNTIYF; CDR3 DNA: TGCGCCAGCCTCGATCCTGGGACAGGGTTTGGAAACACCATATATTTT